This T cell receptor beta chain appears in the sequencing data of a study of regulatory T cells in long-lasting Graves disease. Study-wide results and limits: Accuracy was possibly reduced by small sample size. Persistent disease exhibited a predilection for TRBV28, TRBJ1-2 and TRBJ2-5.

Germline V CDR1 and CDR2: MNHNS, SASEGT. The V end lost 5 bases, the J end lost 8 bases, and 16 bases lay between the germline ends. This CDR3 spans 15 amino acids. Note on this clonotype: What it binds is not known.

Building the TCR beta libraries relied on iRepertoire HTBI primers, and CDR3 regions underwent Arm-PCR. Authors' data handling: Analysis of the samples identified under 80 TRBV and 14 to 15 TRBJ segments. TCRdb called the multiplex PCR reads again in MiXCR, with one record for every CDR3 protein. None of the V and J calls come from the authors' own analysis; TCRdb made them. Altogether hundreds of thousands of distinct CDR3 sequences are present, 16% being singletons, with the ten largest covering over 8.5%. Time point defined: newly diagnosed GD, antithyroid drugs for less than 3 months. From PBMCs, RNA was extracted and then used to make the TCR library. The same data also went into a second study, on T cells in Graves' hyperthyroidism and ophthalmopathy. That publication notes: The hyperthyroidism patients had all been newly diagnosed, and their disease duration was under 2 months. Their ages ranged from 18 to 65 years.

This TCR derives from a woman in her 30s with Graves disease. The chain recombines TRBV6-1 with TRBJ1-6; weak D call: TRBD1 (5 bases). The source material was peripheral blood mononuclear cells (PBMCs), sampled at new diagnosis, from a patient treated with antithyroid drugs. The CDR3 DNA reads TGTGCCAGCAGTAGGGAACGGGACGCCTATTCACCCCTCCACTTT. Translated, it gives CASSRERDAYSPLHF.